This T cell receptor beta chain was documented in a study of T-cell reconstitution after alpha-beta-depleted transplantation in children. This clonotype was picked up many times. Its antigen remains unknown. Overall study findings and caveats: It was surviving recipient T cells and thymic progenitors that gave some patients high TCRbeta diversity at day 60. After one year, T-cell counts and TCRbeta diversity mostly came from new T cells.

During its preparation, the TCRbeta library received unique molecular identifiers. One entry per CDR3 protein, called by TCRdb with MiXCR from the PCR reads. The sample lists approximately 150,000 distinct CDR3 sequences; 8% to 10% were seen once. The source was PBMCs, mostly from graft donor cells, collected 180 days after TCRalphabeta/CD19-depleted stem cell transplant. This TCR came from a female patient between 2 and 15 years old who had a stem cell transplant for congenital amegakaryocytic thrombocytopenia, so the T cells may come from the graft donor.

The CDR3 DNA follows: TGTGCCAGCAGTTACCCGGGGACAGGGGGCGCAGATACGCAGTATTTT. It is translated as CASSYPGTGGADTQYF. The genes are TRBV6-5 and TRBJ2-3, with TRBD1 identical over 12 bases. CDR3 length: 16 residues. The germline V gene has CDR1 MNHEY and CDR2 SVGAGI. Trimming took 2 bases from V and 4 from J; bases not matched to a gene: 4.